The rows below give T cell receptor beta chains drawn from one sample of a study of blood T cell repertoires in COVID-19. Repertoires were generated with immunoSEQ multiplex PCR, while TCRdb's copy carries only in-frame clones and drops some. The sample has more than 13,000 clones, approximately 81% seen once; the top ten hold 25% to 35%. Sequencing used peripheral blood. All receptors derive from a human donor in a cohort sampled during active COVID-19. The CDR3 runs from the conserved cysteine through the conserved F or W. The order of the fields is D gene, J gene, clone size, V gene, CDR3 DNA, CDR3 protein. D genes are given only for firm matches. The listing skips clone size in some rows; elsewhere it reads once, few, many or a size class.

d_gene: NA
j_gene: TRBJ2-1
abundance: NA
v_gene: TRBV7-8
CDR3nt: TGTGCCAGCAGCTTCCCGGGGAGATATGAGCAGTTCTTC
CDR3aa: CASSFPGRYEQFF

d_gene: NA
j_gene: TRBJ2-4
abundance: NA
v_gene: TRBV27
CDR3nt: TGTGCCAGCAGTTCTTACAGGGATTCCAAAAACATTCAGTACTTC
CDR3aa: CASSSYRDSKNIQYF

d_gene: NA
j_gene: TRBJ2-1
abundance: once
v_gene: TRBV3-1/TRBV3-2
CDR3nt: TGTGCCAGCAGACATCGGGACACAGACTCCTACAATGAGCAGTTCTTC
CDR3aa: CASRHRDTDSYNEQFF

d_gene: TRBD2
j_gene: TRBJ2-1
abundance: NA
v_gene: TRBV9
CDR3nt: TGTGCCAGCAGCATCGGACTAGCGGGATTGTACAATGAGCAGTTCTTC
CDR3aa: CASSIGLAGLYNEQFF

d_gene: TRBD1
j_gene: TRBJ2-2
abundance: medium-sized
v_gene: TRBV28
CDR3nt: TGTGCCAGCAGTACCATCCAGATCCGGACAGGGGGCAACGGGGAGCTGTTTTTT
CDR3aa: CASSTIQIRTGGNGELFF

d_gene: NA
j_gene: TRBJ1-5
abundance: NA
v_gene: TRBV19
CDR3nt: TGTGCCAGTAGTATTCCCCCAGGGAATAGCAATCAGCCCCAGCATTTT
CDR3aa: CASSIPPGNSNQPQHF

d_gene: NA
j_gene: TRBJ2-1
abundance: NA
v_gene: TRBV18
CDR3nt: TGTGCCAGCTCACCGGCCGGGAGATCCAATTTGCGGGAGCAGTTCTTC
CDR3aa: CASSPAGRSNLREQFF

d_gene: NA
j_gene: TRBJ2-2
abundance: few
v_gene: TRBV5-4
CDR3nt: TGTGCCAGCAGGGAGACCACCGGGGAGCTGTTTTTT
CDR3aa: CASRETTGELFF

d_gene: TRBD2
j_gene: TRBJ2-3
abundance: NA
v_gene: TRBV7-8
CDR3nt: TGTGCCAGCAGCTTAAGGGCCGCGGGAGGCCCAGATACGCAGTATTTT
CDR3aa: CASSLRAAGGPDTQYF

d_gene: NA
j_gene: TRBJ1-4
abundance: NA
v_gene: TRBV9
CDR3nt: TGTGCCAGCAGCGCCAAAGGGAAAGGGGCTAATGAAAAACTGTTTTTT
CDR3aa: CASSAKGKGANEKLFF

d_gene: NA
j_gene: TRBJ2-1
abundance: NA
v_gene: TRBV4-3
CDR3nt: TGCGCCAGCAGCCATGCCGGGGAATCAGGCGGTGAGCAGTTCTTC
CDR3aa: CASSHAGESGGEQFF

d_gene: NA
j_gene: TRBJ2-3
abundance: medium-sized
v_gene: TRBV28
CDR3nt: TGTGCCAGCAGTTTAGGGGAGGGGGGGATCGCAGATACGCAGTATTTT
CDR3aa: CASSLGEGGIADTQYF

d_gene: NA
j_gene: TRBJ2-3
abundance: NA
v_gene: TRBV21-1
CDR3nt: TGTGCCAGCAAAGCACGTCTTCCCACAGATACGCAGTATTTT
CDR3aa: CASKARLPTDTQYF

d_gene: TRBD2
j_gene: TRBJ2-7
abundance: NA
v_gene: TRBV7-2
CDR3nt: TGTGCCAGCACCCGCCCTAGCGGCTACGAGCAGTACTTC
CDR3aa: CASTRPSGYEQYF

d_gene: NA
j_gene: TRBJ2-6
abundance: NA
v_gene: TRBV5-4
CDR3nt: TGTGCCAGCAGCTTGGGGGGGCCCTCTGGGGCCAACGTCCTGACTTTC
CDR3aa: CASSLGGPSGANVLTF

d_gene: NA
j_gene: TRBJ1-2
abundance: NA
v_gene: TRBV5-6
CDR3nt: TGTGCCAGCAGCTTAACGGCAGGGGATGGCTACACCTTC
CDR3aa: CASSLTAGDGYTF

d_gene: NA
j_gene: TRBJ2-7
abundance: NA
v_gene: TRBV6-5
CDR3nt: TGTGCCAGCAGTTACTCTCGGGATGGGGCCTACGAGCAGTACTTC
CDR3aa: CASSYSRDGAYEQYF

d_gene: TRBD1
j_gene: TRBJ1-5
abundance: once
v_gene: TRBV6-5
CDR3nt: TGTGCCAGCACCCTCCCGGGACAGGGAAGCCAGCCCCAGCATTTT
CDR3aa: CASTLPGQGSQPQHF

d_gene: NA
j_gene: TRBJ2-7
abundance: NA
v_gene: TRBV6-2/TRBV6-3
CDR3nt: TGTGCCAGCAGTCTACAGGGATCCTACGAGCAGTACTTC
CDR3aa: CASSLQGSYEQYF

d_gene: TRBD2
j_gene: TRBJ2-1
abundance: NA
v_gene: TRBV24-1
CDR3nt: TGTGCCACCAGTGATTTCCCTACTAGCGGGAGCTACAATGAGCAGTTCTTC
CDR3aa: CATSDFPTSGSYNEQFF

d_gene: NA
j_gene: TRBJ2-7
abundance: NA
v_gene: TRBV28
CDR3nt: TGTGCCAGCAGTTCCCCTAGGTACGAGCAGTACTTC
CDR3aa: CASSSPRYEQYF

d_gene: NA
j_gene: TRBJ2-1
abundance: once
v_gene: TRBV4-2
CDR3nt: TGTGCCAGCAGCCAAGAACTAGTATCCTACAATGAGCAGTTCTTC
CDR3aa: CASSQELVSYNEQFF

d_gene: NA
j_gene: TRBJ2-3
abundance: NA
v_gene: TRBV9
CDR3nt: TGTGCCAGCAGCTTCACAGATACGCAATATTTT
CDR3aa: CASSFTDTQYF

d_gene: NA
j_gene: TRBJ1-5
abundance: NA
v_gene: TRBV7-8
CDR3nt: TGTGCCAGCAGCTTAGCTCCTCGTCAGCCCCAGCATTTT
CDR3aa: CASSLAPRQPQHF

d_gene: NA
j_gene: TRBJ2-7
abundance: NA
v_gene: TRBV7-6
CDR3nt: TGTGCCAGCAGCCCTGACTTAGTGGCCTACGAGCAGTACTTC
CDR3aa: CASSPDLVAYEQYF

d_gene: TRBD2
j_gene: TRBJ2-1
abundance: NA
v_gene: TRBV28
CDR3nt: TGTGCCAGCAGCCCCTGGGAGGGACCGGAGCAGTTCTTC
CDR3aa: CASSPWEGPEQFF

d_gene: NA
j_gene: TRBJ2-7
abundance: NA
v_gene: TRBV28
CDR3nt: TGTGCCAGCAGCCCCCAGGATATCCTACGGGAGCAGTACTTC
CDR3aa: CASSPQDILREQYF

d_gene: TRBD1
j_gene: TRBJ1-5
abundance: NA
v_gene: TRBV3-1/TRBV3-2
CDR3nt: TGTGCCAGCAGCCAAGAATTCAGAGACAGGGGCGTCAATCAGCCCCAGCATTTT
CDR3aa: CASSQEFRDRGVNQPQHF

d_gene: NA
j_gene: TRBJ2-7
abundance: NA
v_gene: TRBV29-1
CDR3nt: TGCAGCGTTGTGGGCAGGGGGGCCGAGCAGTACTTC
CDR3aa: CSVVGRGAEQYF

d_gene: TRBD2
j_gene: TRBJ2-7
abundance: NA
v_gene: TRBV9
CDR3nt: TGTGCCAGCAGCGTAGGAGGACTAGGATACGAGCAGTACTTC
CDR3aa: CASSVGGLGYEQYF

d_gene: TRBD2
j_gene: TRBJ2-7
abundance: NA
v_gene: TRBV6-5
CDR3nt: TGTGCCAGTAGCGGGGGGAGCTCCTACGAGCAGTACTTC
CDR3aa: CASSGGSSYEQYF

d_gene: NA
j_gene: TRBJ1-1
abundance: NA
v_gene: TRBV6-4
CDR3nt: TGTGCCAGCAGTGACTCTTGTGAGGGTTCGAACACTGAAGCTTTCTTT
CDR3aa: CASSDSCEGSNTEAFF

d_gene: NA
j_gene: TRBJ2-7
abundance: once
v_gene: TRBV6-5
CDR3nt: TGTGCCAGCAGTTACCAACAGGGGGGGCCCTACGAGCAGTACTTC
CDR3aa: CASSYQQGGPYEQYF

d_gene: TRBD2
j_gene: TRBJ2-7
abundance: NA
v_gene: TRBV10-1
CDR3nt: TGCGCCAGCAGTCCGGGACTAGCCTACGAGCAGTACTTC
CDR3aa: CASSPGLAYEQYF

d_gene: NA
j_gene: TRBJ2-7
abundance: NA
v_gene: TRBV4-3
CDR3nt: TGCGCCAGCAGCCATTCCTTAGGAGGGACTGGTCTCGAGCAGTACTTC
CDR3aa: CASSHSLGGTGLEQYF

d_gene: NA
j_gene: TRBJ1-3
abundance: NA
v_gene: TRBV28
CDR3nt: TGTGCCAGCAGTTCCTTATACATAAGCTCTGGAAACACCATATATTTT
CDR3aa: CASSSLYISSGNTIYF

d_gene: TRBD1
j_gene: TRBJ1-3
abundance: NA
v_gene: TRBV28
CDR3nt: TGTGCCAGCAGCCCAGGGGGAACTGGAAACACCATATATTTT
CDR3aa: CASSPGGTGNTIYF

d_gene: NA
j_gene: TRBJ2-5
abundance: NA
v_gene: TRBV6-6
CDR3nt: TGTGCCAGCAGTTACACGGGGTTAGTTGAGACCCAGTACTTC
CDR3aa: CASSYTGLVETQYF

d_gene: TRBD1
j_gene: TRBJ1-4
abundance: NA
v_gene: TRBV4-3
CDR3nt: TGCGCCAGCAGCCAAGTCGGGGACAGGGGGATATGGACTAATGAAAAACTGTTTTTT
CDR3aa: CASSQVGDRGIWTNEKLFF

d_gene: NA
j_gene: TRBJ1-2
abundance: few
v_gene: TRBV2
CDR3nt: TGTGCCAGCAGTGAAGCGCGCACGGGGGAGTACTATGGCTACACCTTC
CDR3aa: CASSEARTGEYYGYTF

d_gene: NA
j_gene: TRBJ1-3
abundance: NA
v_gene: TRBV7-9
CDR3nt: TGTGCCAGCAGCTCCAACTTCGGGGGAAACACCATATATTTT
CDR3aa: CASSSNFGGNTIYF